This record covers a single T cell receptor (beta chain). This entry is derived from a study of blood T cell repertoires in COVID-19. Overall study context: Both acute and convalescent COVID-19 samples were obtained from the United States, Italy and Spain.

CDR1 is MNHEY, CDR2 SVGAGI, per germline. V shed 6 bases and J shed 4 bases, with 12 bases lying between them. The CDR3 runs to 13 residues. Libraries were prepared by immunoSEQ multiplex PCR; TCRdb keeps only in-frame clonotypes and omits some of them. The sample has roughly 140,000 clones; 84% are singletons. This chain links TRBV6-5 with TRBJ1-2, with D tentatively TRBD1 (5 bases). The source is a man aged 65 to 85 with acute or convalescent COVID-19. Sequenced material: peripheral blood. The CDR3 region is CASRTDRTYGYTF. Written as DNA, the CDR3 is TGTGCCAGCAGAACAGACAGAACCTATGGCTACACCTTC.